This TCR beta chain was recovered during a study of T cell responses to AZD1222 COVID-19 vaccine. V dropped 3 bases and J dropped 3 bases, with 16 bases sitting between them. CDR1 SGHDT and CDR2 YYEEEE come from the germline V gene. This CDR3 spans 16 amino acids. The protocol was immunoSEQ multiplex PCR, while the TCRdb copy is restricted to in-frame clones and leaves out a portion. The data show 200,000 to 250,000 clones, approximately 94% seen once. The rearrangement uses TRBV5-6 and TRBJ1-5, with unresolved D. The origin of this receptor is an adult in good health. Sequences were derived from peripheral blood, sampled on day 0 of MenACWY control vaccination. This CDR3 is CASSWPARPHNQPQHF. The CDR3 DNA reads TGTGCCAGCAGCTGGCCGGCCCGGCCCCACAATCAGCCCCAGCATTTT.